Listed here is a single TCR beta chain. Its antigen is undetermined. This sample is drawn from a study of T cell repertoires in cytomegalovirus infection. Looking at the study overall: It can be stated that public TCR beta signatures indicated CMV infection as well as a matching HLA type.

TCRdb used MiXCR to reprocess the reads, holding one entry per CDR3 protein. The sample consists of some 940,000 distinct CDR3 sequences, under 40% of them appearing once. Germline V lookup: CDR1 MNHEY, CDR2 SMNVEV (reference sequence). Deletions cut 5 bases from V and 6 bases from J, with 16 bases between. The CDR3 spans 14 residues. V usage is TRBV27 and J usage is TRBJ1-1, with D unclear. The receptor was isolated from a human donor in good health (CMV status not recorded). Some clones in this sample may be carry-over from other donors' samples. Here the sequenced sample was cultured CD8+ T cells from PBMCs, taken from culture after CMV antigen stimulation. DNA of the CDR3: TGTGCCAGCAGTCCCCCGAGCGTAAAGGCTGAAGCTTTCTTT. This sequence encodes CASSPPSVKAEAFF.